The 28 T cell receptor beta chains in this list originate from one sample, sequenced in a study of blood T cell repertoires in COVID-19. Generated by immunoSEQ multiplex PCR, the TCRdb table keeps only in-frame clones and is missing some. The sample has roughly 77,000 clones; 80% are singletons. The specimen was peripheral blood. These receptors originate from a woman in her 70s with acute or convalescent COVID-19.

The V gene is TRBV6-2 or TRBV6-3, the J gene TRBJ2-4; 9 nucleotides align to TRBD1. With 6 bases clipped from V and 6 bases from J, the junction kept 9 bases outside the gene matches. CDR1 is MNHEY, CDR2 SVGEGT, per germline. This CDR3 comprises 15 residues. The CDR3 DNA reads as TGTGCCAGCAGCCCGGACAGGGGAGGTCGAAACATTCAGTACTTC. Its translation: CASSPDRGGRNIQYF.

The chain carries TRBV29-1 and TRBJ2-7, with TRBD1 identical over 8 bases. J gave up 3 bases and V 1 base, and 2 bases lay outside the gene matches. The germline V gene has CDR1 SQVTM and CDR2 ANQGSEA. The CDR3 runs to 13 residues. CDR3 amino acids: CSVEADRDYEQYF. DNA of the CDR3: TGCAGCGTTGAAGCGGACAGGGACTACGAGCAGTACTTC.

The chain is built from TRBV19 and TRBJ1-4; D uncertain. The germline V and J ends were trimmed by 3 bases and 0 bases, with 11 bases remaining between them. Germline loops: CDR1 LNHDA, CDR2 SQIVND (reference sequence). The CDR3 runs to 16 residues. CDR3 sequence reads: CASSIRKTATNEKLFF. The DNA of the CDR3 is TGTGCCAGTAGTATTCGAAAGACTGCAACTAATGAAAAACTGTTTTTT.

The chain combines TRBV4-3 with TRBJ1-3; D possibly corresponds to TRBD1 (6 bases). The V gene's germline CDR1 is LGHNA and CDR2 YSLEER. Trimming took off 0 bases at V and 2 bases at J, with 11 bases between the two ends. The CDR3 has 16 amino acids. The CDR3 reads CASSQDSGGTGNTIYF. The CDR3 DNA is TGCGCCAGCAGCCAAGATTCGGGGGGCACTGGAAACACCATATATTTT.

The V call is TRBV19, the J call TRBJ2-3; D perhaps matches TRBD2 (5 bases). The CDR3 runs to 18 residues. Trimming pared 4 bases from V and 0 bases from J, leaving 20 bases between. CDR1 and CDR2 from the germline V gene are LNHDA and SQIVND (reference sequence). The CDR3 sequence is CASSRGLRPISSTDTQYF. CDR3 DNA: TGTGCCAGTAGTAGAGGACTTCGGCCTATATCTAGCACAGATACGCAGTATTTT.

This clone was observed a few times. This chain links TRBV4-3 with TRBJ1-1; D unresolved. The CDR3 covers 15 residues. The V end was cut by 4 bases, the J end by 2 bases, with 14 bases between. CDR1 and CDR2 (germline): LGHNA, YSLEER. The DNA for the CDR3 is TGCGCCAGCAGCCCCGGACTCAGGAGAAACACTGAAGCTTTCTTT. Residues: CASSPGLRRNTEAFF.

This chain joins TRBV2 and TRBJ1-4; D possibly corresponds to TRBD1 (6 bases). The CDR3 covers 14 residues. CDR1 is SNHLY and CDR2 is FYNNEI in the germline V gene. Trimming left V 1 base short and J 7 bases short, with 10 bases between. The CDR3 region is CASSEDRVVEKLFF. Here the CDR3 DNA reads TGTGCCAGCAGTGAAGACAGGGTTGTTGAAAAACTGTTTTTT. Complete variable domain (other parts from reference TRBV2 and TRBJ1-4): EPEVTQTPSHQVTQMGQEVILRCVPISNHLYFYWYRQILGQKVEFLVSFYNNEISEKSEIFDDQFSVERPDGSNFTLKIRSTKLEDSAMYFCASSEDRVVEKLFFGSGTQLSVL.

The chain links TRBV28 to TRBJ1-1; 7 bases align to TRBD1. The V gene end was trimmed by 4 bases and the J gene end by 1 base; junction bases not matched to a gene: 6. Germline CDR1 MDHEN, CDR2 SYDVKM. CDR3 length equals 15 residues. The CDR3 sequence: CASSSYRGPNTEAFF. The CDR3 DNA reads TGTGCCAGCAGTTCATACAGGGGACCGAACACTGAAGCTTTCTTT.

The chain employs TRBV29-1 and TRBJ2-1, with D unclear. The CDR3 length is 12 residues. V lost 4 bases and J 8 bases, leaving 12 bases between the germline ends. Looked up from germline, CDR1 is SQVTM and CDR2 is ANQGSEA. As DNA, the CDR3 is TGCAGCGTTGTTGGCAGTACGTATGAGCAGTTCTTC. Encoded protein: CSVVGSTYEQFF.

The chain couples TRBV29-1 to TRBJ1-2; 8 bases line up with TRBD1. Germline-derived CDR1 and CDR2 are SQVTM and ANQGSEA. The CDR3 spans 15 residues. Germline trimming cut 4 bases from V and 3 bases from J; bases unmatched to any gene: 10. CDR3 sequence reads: CSVVPSGGRDYGYTF. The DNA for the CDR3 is TGCAGCGTTGTTCCGTCAGGGGGCAGAGACTATGGCTACACCTTC.

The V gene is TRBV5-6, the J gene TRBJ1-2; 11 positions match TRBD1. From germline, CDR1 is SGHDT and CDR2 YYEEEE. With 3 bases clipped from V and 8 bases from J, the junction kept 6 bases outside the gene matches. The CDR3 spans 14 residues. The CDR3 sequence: CASSSGQGVRGYTF. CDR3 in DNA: TGTGCCAGCAGCTCGGGACAGGGGGTTCGGGGCTACACCTTC.

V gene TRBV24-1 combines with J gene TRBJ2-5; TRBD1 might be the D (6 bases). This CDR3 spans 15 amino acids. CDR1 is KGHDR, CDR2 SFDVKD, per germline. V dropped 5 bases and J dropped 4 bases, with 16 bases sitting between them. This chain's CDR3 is CATSGGPRGRETQYF. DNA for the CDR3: TGTGCCACCAGTGGGGGGCCCAGGGGTCGAGAGACCCAGTACTTC.

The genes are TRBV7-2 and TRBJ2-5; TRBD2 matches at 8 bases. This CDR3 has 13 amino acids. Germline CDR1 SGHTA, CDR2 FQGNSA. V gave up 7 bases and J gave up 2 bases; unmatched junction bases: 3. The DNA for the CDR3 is TGTGCCAGCACCGGGGGGGTACAAGAGACCCAGTACTTC. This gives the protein CASTGGVQETQYF.

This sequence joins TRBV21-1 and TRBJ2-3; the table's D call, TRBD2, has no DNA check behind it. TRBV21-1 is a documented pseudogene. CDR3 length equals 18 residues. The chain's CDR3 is CASSKDLAGAPSTDTQYF. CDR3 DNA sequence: TGTGCCAGCAGCAAAGATCTAGCGGGGGCTCCTAGCACAGATACGCAGTATTTT.

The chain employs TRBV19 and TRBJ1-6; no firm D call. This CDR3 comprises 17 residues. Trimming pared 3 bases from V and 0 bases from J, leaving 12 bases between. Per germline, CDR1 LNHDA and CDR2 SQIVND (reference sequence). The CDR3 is CASSMEEGSSYNSPLHF. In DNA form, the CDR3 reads TGTGCCAGTAGTATGGAGGAGGGCAGCTCCTATAATTCACCCCTCCACTTT.

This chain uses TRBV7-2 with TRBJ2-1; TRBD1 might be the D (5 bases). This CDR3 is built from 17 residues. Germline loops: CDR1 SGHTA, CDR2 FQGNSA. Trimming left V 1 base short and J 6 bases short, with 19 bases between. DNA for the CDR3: TGTGCCAGCAGCTTAGTACACTGGCAGGGTGGGGCCAATGAGCAGTTCTTC. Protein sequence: CASSLVHWQGGANEQFF.

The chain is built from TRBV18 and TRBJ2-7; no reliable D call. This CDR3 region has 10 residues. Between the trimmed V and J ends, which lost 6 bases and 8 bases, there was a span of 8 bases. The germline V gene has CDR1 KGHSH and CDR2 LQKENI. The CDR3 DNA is TGTGCCAGCTCCCCTAAGAAGCAGTACTTC. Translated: CASSPKKQYF. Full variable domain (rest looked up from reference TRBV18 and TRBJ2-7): NAGVMQNPRHLVRRRGQEARLRCSPMKGHSHVYWYRQLPEEGLKFMVYLQKENIIDESGMPKERFSAEFPKEGPSILRIQQVVRGDSAAYFCASSPKKQYFGPGTRLTVT.

CDR3 residues: CASSLSDGTYEQYF. The CDR3 DNA follows: TGTGCCAGCAGCTTGTCGGACGGGACCTACGAGCAGTACTTC. The rearrangement joins TRBV11-2 to TRBJ2-7, with D possibly TRBD2 on 5 matching bases. The CDR3 contains 14 residues. The germline V and J ends were trimmed by 3 bases and 2 bases, with 11 bases remaining between them. The germline V gene encodes CDR1 SGHAT and CDR2 FQNNGV.

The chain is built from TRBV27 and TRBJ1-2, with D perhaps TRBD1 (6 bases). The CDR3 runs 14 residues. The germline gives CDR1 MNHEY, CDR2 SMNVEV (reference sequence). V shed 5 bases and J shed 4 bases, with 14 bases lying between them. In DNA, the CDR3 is TGTGCCAGCAGTCCCCTGGACAGATTCTATGGCTACACCTTC. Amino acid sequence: CASSPLDRFYGYTF.

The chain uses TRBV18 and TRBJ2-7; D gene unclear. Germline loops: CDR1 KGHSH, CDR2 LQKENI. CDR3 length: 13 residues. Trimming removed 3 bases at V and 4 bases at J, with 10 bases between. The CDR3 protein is CASSPSAQYEQYF. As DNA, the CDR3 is TGTGCCAGCTCACCGTCTGCACAGTACGAGCAGTACTTC.

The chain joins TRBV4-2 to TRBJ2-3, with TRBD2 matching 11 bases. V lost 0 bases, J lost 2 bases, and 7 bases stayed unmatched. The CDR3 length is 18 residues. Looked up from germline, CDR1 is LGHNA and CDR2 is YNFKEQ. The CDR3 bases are TGTGCCAGCAGCCAAGAATTCCTAGCGGGGGGCCTCACAGATACGCAGTATTTT. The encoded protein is CASSQEFLAGGLTDTQYF.

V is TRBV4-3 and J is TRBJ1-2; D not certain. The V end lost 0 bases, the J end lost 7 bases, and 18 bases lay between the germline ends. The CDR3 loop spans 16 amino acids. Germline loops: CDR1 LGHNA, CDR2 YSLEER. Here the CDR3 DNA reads TGCGCCAGCAGCCAAGATTTTGGGCCGACCATGAGTGGCTACACCTTC. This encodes CASSQDFGPTMSGYTF.

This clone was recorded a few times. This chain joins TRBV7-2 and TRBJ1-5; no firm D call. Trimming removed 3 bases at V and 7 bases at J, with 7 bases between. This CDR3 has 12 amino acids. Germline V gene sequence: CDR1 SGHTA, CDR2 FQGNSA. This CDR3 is CASSFREQPQHF. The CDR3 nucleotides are TGTGCCAGCAGCTTCCGGGAGCAGCCCCAGCATTTT. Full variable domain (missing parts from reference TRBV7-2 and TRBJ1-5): GAGVSQSPSNKVTEKGKDVELRCDPISGHTALYWYRQSLGQGLEFLIYFQGNSAPDKSGLPSDRFSAERTGGSVSTLTIQRTQQEDSAVYLCASSFREQPQHFGDGTRLSIL.

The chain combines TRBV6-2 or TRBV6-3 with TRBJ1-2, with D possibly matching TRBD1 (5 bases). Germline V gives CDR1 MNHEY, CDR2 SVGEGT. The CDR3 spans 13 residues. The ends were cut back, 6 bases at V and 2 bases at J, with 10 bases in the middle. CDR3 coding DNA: TGTGCCAGCAGCTGGGCAGGGAACTATGGCTACACCTTC. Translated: CASSWAGNYGYTF.

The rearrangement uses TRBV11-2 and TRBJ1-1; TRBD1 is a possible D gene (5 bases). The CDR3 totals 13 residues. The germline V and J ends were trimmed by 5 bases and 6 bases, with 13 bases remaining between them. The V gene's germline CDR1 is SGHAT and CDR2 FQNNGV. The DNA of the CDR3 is TGTGCCAGCAGCCGTCCAGGGATAGCTGAAGCTTTCTTT. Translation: CASSRPGIAEAFF.

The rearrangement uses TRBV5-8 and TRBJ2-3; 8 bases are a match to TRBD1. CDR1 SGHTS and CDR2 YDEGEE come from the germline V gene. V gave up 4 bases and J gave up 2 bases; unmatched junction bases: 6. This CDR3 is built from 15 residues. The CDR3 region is CASSVDRGNTDTQYF. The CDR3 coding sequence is TGTGCCAGCAGCGTAGACAGGGGAAACACAGATACGCAGTATTTT. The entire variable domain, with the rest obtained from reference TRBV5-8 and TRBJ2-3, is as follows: EAGVTQSPTHLIKTRGQQATLRCSPISGHTSVYWYQQALGLGLQFLLWYDEGEERNRGNFPPRFSGRQFPNYSSELNVNALELEDSALYLCASSVDRGNTDTQYFGPGTRLTVL.

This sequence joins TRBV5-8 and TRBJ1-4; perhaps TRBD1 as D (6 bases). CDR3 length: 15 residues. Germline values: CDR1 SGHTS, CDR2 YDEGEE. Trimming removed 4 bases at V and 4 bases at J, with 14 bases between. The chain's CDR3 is CASSPRGRGNEKLFF. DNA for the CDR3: TGTGCCAGCAGCCCTCGCGGCAGGGGTAATGAAAAACTGTTTTTT.

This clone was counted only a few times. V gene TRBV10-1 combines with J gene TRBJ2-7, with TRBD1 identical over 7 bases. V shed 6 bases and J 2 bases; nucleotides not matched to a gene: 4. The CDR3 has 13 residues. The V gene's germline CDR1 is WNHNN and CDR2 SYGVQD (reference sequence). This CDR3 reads CASRGGTAYEQYF. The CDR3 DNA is TGCGCCAGCAGAGGGGGCACGGCCTACGAGCAGTACTTC.